The rows below give T cell receptor beta chains drawn from one sample of a study of sequential checkpoint blockade in melanoma. Produced via immunoSEQ multiplex PCR; TCRdb's table is partial and in-frame only. There are over 5,000 clones in the sample; more than 25% occur only once, and 22% lies in the top ten. Sequences were derived from tumor tissue (inferred from file names), sampled from a patient given nivolumab and ipilimumab in sequence. Source of these receptors: a human donor with melanoma. Both conserved end residues are part of each CDR3. D genes are given only for firm matches. Rows may omit the clone size; those that give it use once, few, many or a size class.

J gene,CDR3 length,D gene,V gene,clone size,CDR3 protein,CDR3 DNA
TRBJ1-1,12,.,TRBV6-8,few,CASSYSGFEAFF,TGTGCCAGCAGTTACTCAGGGTTTGAAGCTTTCTTT
TRBJ2-3,16,TRBD2,TRBV28,.,CASSLDLLAGADTQYF,TGTGCCAGCAGTTTGGACCTCCTAGCGGGAGCAGATACGCAGTATTTT
TRBJ2-5,16,.,TRBV18,.,CASSPTRVQAQETQYF,TGTGCCAGCTCACCAACCAGGGTCCAGGCCCAAGAGACCCAGTACTTC
TRBJ1-5,14,.,TRBV6-8,few,CATGVYGADQPQHF,TGTGCCACCGGGGTGTACGGGGCAGATCAGCCCCAGCATTTT
TRBJ1-1,12,.,TRBV19,.,CASSLRDTEAFF,TGTGCCAGTAGTTTGCGGGACACTGAAGCTTTCTTT
TRBJ2-7,13,TRBD1,TRBV30,.,CACTGTGEYEQYF,TGTGCCTGCACCGGGACAGGAGAGTACGAGCAGTACTTC
TRBJ2-3,17,.,TRBV11-3,few,CASSLVSGASNTDTQYF,TGTGCCAGCAGCTTAGTATCAGGGGCCTCTAACACAGATACGCAGTATTTT
TRBJ1-6,15,.,TRBV10-3,few,CAISESWQGNSPLHF,TGTGCCATCAGTGAGTCCTGGCAGGGAAATTCACCCCTCCACTTT
TRBJ2-7,18,TRBD2,TRBV14,.,CASSFRGLAGGPNYEQYF,TGTGCCAGCAGCTTTAGGGGACTAGCGGGAGGACCCAACTACGAGCAGTACTTC
TRBJ2-1,18,TRBD2,TRBV11-3,many,CASSLFGTSGGAEDEQFF,TGTGCCAGCAGCTTATTCGGGACTAGCGGGGGGGCCGAGGATGAGCAGTTCTTC
TRBJ1-1,14,TRBD1,TRBV6-8,medium-sized,CAISGQGWTAEAFF,TGTGCCATCAGCGGACAGGGTTGGACGGCTGAAGCTTTCTTT
TRBJ2-5,12,TRBD2,TRBV29-1,.,CSAGLDQETQYF,TGCAGCGCTGGACTAGATCAAGAGACCCAGTACTTC
TRBJ2-7,13,TRBD1,TRBV6-8,few,CASSDRESYEQYF,TGTGCCAGCAGTGACAGGGAATCCTACGAGCAGTACTTC
TRBJ2-7,14,.,TRBV5-1,few,CASSLGGRDYEQYF,TGCGCCAGCAGCTTGGGGGGCAGGGATTACGAGCAGTACTTC
TRBJ2-4,18,TRBD1,TRBV18,.,CASSPPPGQALAKNIQYF,TGTGCCAGCTCACCACCTCCCGGACAGGCCCTGGCCAAAAACATTCAGTACTTC
TRBJ1-5,16,.,TRBV6-8,few,CASSPEGGVSNQPQHF,TGTGCCAGCAGCCCGGAGGGTGGAGTTAGCAATCAGCCCCAGCATTTT
TRBJ1-5,16,TRBD1,TRBV28,once,CASSLGTGERDQPQHF,TGTGCCAGCAGTTTGGGGACAGGGGAAAGGGATCAGCCCCAGCATTTT
TRBJ2-7,12,.,TRBV9,.,CASSPGTYEQYF,TGTGCCAGCAGCCCCGGGACCTACGAGCAGTACTTC
TRBJ2-7,14,.,TRBV5-1,.,CASSFDFSSYEQYF,TGCGCCAGCAGCTTCGACTTTAGCTCCTACGAGCAGTACTTC
TRBJ2-7,15,.,TRBV9,.,CASSVGIGGSYEQYF,TGTGCCAGCAGCGTAGGTATAGGGGGGTCCTACGAGCAGTACTTC
TRBJ2-2,14,.,TRBV6-8,many,CASCRQVYNRGAVF,TGTGCCAGCTGCAGACAGGTCTATAACCGGGGAGCTGTTTTT
TRBJ2-7,15,.,TRBV11-3,many,CASSLDIAGSYEQYF,TGTGCCAGCAGCTTAGATATAGCAGGATCCTACGAGCAGTACTTC
TRBJ1-6,14,.,TRBV18,.,CASSPPGPSFPLHF,TGTGCCAGCTCACCACCGGGACCGAGCTTTCCCCTCCACTTT
TRBJ1-6,17,.,TRBV18,few,CASSPTDRSSYNSPLHF,TGTGCCAGCTCACCAACGGACAGAAGCTCCTATAATTCACCCCTCCACTTT
TRBJ2-2,13,.,TRBV19,.,CASSILGSGELFF,TGTGCCAGTAGTATCTTGGGTAGCGGGGAGCTGTTTTTT
TRBJ2-5,12,.,TRBV29-1,.,CSGSGVSETQYF,TGCAGCGGTTCAGGGGTATCAGAGACCCAGTACTTC
TRBJ2-7,16,.,TRBV14,.,CASSQDLGAFAYEQYF,TGTGCCAGCAGCCAAGACCTAGGGGCGTTCGCCTACGAGCAGTACTTC
TRBJ1-2,12,.,TRBV25-1,.,CASSGGGTSYTF,TGTGCCAGCAGTGGGGGCGGGACTAGCTACACCTTC
TRBJ2-2,17,TRBD2,TRBV6-8,few,CASSYSRSSGLDRELFF,TGTGCCAGCAGTTACTCGAGGTCTAGCGGCCTTGACCGGGAGCTGTTTTTT
TRBJ2-1,16,TRBD2,TRBV6-8,few,CASSNPGSGRADEQFF,TGTGCCAGCAGTAACCCCGGCAGCGGGAGGGCGGATGAGCAGTTCTTC
TRBJ1-2,14,.,TRBV19,.,CASSIRRGESGYTF,TGTGCCAGTAGTATACGTCGGGGGGAGTCCGGCTACACCTTC
TRBJ2-3,15,TRBD1,TRBV6-8,few,CASRDRGVGTDTQYF,TGTGCCAGCAGGGACAGGGGCGTAGGCACAGATACGCAGTATTTT
TRBJ2-1,13,.,TRBV9,few,CASSLSANNEQFF,TGTGCCAGCAGCTTAAGTGCCAACAATGAGCAGTTCTTC
TRBJ2-1,12,TRBD2,TRBV28,few,CASLAVRGEQFF,TGTGCCAGTCTAGCGGTCCGGGGTGAGCAGTTCTTC
TRBJ2-1,13,.,TRBV9,many,CASTHRQGNEQFF,TGTGCCAGCACCCATCGGCAGGGTAATGAGCAGTTCTTC
TRBJ1-1,14,.,TRBV7-6,.,CASSIKPRRTEAFF,TGTGCCAGCAGTATAAAACCGAGGAGGACTGAAGCTTTCTTT
TRBJ2-1,15,TRBD1,TRBV5-1,.,CASSSGQTSYNEQFF,TGCGCCAGCAGCTCGGGACAGACCTCCTACAATGAGCAGTTCTTC
TRBJ1-1,15,TRBD1,TRBV6-8,few,CAIRDRAGGYTEAFF,TGTGCCATCAGGGACAGGGCCGGCGGGTACACTGAAGCTTTCTTT
TRBJ2-1,11,.,TRBV6-4,.,CATTDANEQFF,TGTGCCACAACCGACGCGAATGAGCAGTTCTTC
TRBJ2-2,13,.,TRBV7-4,.,CASSWKNTGELFF,TGTGCCAGCAGCTGGAAGAACACCGGGGAGCTGTTTTTT
TRBJ2-6,18,.,TRBV11-3,few,CASSPSETKGAGANVLTF,TGTGCCAGCAGCCCCTCGGAAACAAAGGGCGCTGGGGCCAACGTCCTGACTTTC
TRBJ1-1,16,.,TRBV29-1,.,CSSSAQGRRMNTEAFF,TGCAGCTCCTCGGCCCAGGGCAGGAGGATGAACACTGAAGCTTTCTTT
TRBJ1-6,13,.,TRBV30,few,CAWSLAGQSPLHF,TGTGCCTGGAGTTTGGCAGGGCAGTCACCCCTCCACTTT
TRBJ1-4,13,.,TRBV18,.,CASSPGLNEKLFF,TGTGCCAGCTCACCAGGCCTTAATGAAAAACTGTTTTTT
TRBJ1-2,14,.,TRBV19,.,CASSITGPTYGYTF,TGTGCCAGTAGTATCACAGGGCCCACTTATGGCTACACCTTC
TRBJ1-5,15,.,TRBV25-1,few,CASSESGQINQPQHF,TGTGCCAGCAGTGAGAGTGGACAGATAAATCAGCCCCAGCATTTT
TRBJ2-1,15,.,TRBV28,few,CASSPRRGVNNEQFF,TGTGCCAGCAGTCCCCGTAGAGGGGTAAATAATGAGCAGTTCTTC
TRBJ2-1,16,TRBD1,TRBV11-3,many,CASSTPPGQGYNEQFF,TGTGCCAGCAGCACCCCTCCGGGACAGGGGTACAATGAGCAGTTCTTC
TRBJ2-1,16,.,TRBV6-8,.,CAISQTGRVPYNEQFF,TGTGCCATCAGCCAGACAGGGAGGGTCCCCTACAATGAGCAGTTCTTC
TRBJ2-6,19,TRBD1,TRBV11-3,few,CASSFVGPGGRSGANVLTF,TGTGCCAGCAGCTTCGTTGGCCCAGGGGGCAGGTCTGGGGCCAACGTCCTGACTTTC
TRBJ2-6,16,TRBD1,TRBV6-8,.,CASRTGFSTGANVLTF,TGTGCCAGCAGGACAGGGTTTTCTACCGGGGCCAACGTCCTGACTTTC
TRBJ2-3,18,TRBD2,TRBV6-8,few,CASSQGLAGGWNTDTQYF,TGTGCCAGCAGTCAGGGACTAGCGGGAGGTTGGAACACAGATACGCAGTATTTT
TRBJ1-6,14,.,TRBV11-3,many,CASSSRKDNSPLHF,TGTGCCAGCAGCTCCCGAAAGGATAATTCACCCCTCCACTTT